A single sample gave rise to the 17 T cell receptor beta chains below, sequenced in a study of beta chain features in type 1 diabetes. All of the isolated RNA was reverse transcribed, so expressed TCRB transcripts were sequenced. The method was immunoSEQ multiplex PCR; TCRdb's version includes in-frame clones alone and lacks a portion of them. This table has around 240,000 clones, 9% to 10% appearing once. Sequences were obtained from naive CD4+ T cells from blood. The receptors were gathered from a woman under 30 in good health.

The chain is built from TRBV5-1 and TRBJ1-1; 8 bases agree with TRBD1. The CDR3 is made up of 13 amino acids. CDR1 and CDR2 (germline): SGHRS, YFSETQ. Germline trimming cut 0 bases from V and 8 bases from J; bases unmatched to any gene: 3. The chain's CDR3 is CASSLDTGGEAFF. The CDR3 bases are TGCGCCAGCAGCTTGGATACAGGGGGGGAAGCTTTCTTT.

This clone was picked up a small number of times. CDR3 sequence reads: CASSLYPTGMNTEAFF. CDR3 DNA sequence: TGTGCCAGCAGCTTATACCCGACAGGGATGAACACTGAAGCTTTCTTT. The chain couples TRBV7-3 to TRBJ1-1; 7 nucleotides align to TRBD1. Germline-derived CDR1 and CDR2 are SGHTA and FQGTGA. V shed 2 bases, J shed 0 bases, and the junction held 6 bases outside the gene matches. This CDR3 has 16 amino acids.

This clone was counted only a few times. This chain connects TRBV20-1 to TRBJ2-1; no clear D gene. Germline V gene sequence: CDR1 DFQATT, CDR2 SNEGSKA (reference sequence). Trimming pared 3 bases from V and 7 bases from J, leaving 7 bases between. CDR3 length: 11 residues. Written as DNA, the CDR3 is TGCAGTGCTAGTGTTCCAAATGAGCAGTTCTTC. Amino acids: CSASVPNEQFF.

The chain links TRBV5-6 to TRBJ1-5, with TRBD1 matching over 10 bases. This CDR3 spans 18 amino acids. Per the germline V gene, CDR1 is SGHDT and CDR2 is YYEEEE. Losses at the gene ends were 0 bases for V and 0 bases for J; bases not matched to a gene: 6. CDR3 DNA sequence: TGTGCCAGCAGCTTGGCCGGACAGGGGGTAGATAGCAATCAGCCCCAGCATTTT. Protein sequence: CASSLAGQGVDSNQPQHF.

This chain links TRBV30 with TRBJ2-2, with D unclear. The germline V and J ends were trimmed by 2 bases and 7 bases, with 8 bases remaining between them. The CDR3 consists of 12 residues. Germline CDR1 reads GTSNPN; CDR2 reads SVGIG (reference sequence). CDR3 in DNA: TGTGCCTGGAGTAAGCTAATCGGGGAGCTGTTTTTT. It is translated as CAWSKLIGELFF.

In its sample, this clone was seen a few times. CDR3 DNA: TGTGCCAGTAGTATCCGGGACAGCAGGAACACTGAAGCTTTCTTT. Its protein is CASSIRDSRNTEAFF. The V and J genes are TRBV19 and TRBJ1-1, with 7 nucleotides matching TRBD1. Trimming removed 3 bases from V and 1 base from J; junction bases left unmatched: 5. Germline assignment: CDR1 LNHDA and CDR2 SQIVND (reference sequence). This CDR3 comprises 15 residues.

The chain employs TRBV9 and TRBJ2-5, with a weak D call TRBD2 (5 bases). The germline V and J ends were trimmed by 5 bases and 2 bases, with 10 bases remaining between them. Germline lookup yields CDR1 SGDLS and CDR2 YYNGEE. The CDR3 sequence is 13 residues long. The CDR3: CASSLADQETQYF. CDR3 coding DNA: TGTGCCAGCAGTCTAGCCGATCAAGAGACCCAGTACTTC.

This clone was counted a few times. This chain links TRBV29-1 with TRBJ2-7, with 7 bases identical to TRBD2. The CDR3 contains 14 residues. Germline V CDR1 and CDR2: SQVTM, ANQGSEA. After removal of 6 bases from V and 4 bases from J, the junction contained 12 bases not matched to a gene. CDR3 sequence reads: CSVGGTSGLYEQYF. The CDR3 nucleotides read TGCAGCGTGGGGGGGACCTCGGGGTTATACGAGCAGTACTTC.

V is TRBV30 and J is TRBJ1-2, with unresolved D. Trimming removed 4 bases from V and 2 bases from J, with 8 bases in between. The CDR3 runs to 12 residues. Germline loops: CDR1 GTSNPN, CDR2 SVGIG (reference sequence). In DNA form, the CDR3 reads TGTGCCTGGAAACGCGGAAACTATGGCTACACCTTC. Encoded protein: CAWKRGNYGYTF.

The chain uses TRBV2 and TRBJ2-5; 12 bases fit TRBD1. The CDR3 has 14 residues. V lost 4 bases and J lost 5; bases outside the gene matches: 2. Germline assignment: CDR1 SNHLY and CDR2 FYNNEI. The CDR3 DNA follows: TGTGCCAGCAGTGTGGGACAGGGGGCCGAGACCCAGTACTTC. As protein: CASSVGQGAETQYF.

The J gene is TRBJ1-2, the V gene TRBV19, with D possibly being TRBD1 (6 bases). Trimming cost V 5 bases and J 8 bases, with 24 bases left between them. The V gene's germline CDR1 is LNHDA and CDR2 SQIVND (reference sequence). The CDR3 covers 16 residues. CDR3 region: CASSALTGPNPGGYTF. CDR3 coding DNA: TGTGCCAGTAGTGCCCTGACAGGACCTAACCCGGGAGGCTACACCTTC.

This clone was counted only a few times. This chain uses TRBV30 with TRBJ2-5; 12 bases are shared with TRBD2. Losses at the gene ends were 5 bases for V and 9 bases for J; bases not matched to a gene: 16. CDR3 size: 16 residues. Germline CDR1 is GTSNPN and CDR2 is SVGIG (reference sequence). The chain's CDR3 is CAWLRLWASGGAAQYF. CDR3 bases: TGTGCCTGGTTACGTTTGTGGGCTAGCGGGGGGGCGGCCCAGTACTTC.

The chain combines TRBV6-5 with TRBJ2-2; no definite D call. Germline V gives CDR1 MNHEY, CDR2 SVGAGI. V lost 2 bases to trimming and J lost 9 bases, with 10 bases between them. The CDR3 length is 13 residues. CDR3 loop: CASSYTPWRELFF. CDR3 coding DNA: TGTGCCAGCAGTTACACGCCCTGGCGGGAGCTGTTTTTT.

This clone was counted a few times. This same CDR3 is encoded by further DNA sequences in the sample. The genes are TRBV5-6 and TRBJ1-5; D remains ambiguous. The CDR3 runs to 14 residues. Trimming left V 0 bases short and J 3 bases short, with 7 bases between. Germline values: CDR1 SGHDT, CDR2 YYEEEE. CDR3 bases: TGTGCCAGCAGCTTGGGCCGGGTCAATCAGCCCCAGCATTTT. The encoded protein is CASSLGRVNQPQHF.

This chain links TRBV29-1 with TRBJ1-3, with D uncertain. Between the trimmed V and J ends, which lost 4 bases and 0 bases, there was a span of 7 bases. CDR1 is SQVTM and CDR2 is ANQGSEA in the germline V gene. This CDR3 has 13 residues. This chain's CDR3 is CSVVVSSGNTIYF. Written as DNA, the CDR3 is TGCAGCGTTGTTGTGAGCTCTGGAAACACCATATATTTT.

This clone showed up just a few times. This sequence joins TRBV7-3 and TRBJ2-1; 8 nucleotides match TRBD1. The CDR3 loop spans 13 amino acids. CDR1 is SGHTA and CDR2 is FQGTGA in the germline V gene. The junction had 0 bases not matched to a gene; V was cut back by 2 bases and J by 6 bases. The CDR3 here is CASSLGTGNEQFF. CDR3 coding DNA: TGTGCCAGCAGCTTAGGGACAGGCAATGAGCAGTTCTTC. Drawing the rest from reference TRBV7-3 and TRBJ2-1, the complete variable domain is GAGVSQTPSNKVTEKGKYVELRCDPISGHTALYWYRQSLGQGPEFLIYFQGTGAADDSGLPNDRFFAVRPEGSVSTLKIQRTERGDSAVYLCASSLGTGNEQFFGPGTRLTVL.

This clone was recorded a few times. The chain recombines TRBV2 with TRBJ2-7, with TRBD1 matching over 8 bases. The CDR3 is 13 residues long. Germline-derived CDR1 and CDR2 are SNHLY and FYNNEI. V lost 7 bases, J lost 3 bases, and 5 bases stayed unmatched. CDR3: CASTLDRDYEQYF. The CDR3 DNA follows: TGTGCCAGCACCCTGGACAGGGACTACGAGCAGTACTTC.